Here is one T cell receptor beta chain with its context. This sample was included in a study of blood T cell repertoires in COVID-19. Study information: Acute-phase and convalescent COVID-19 samples originated in the United States, Italy and Spain.

As handled by the study authors: Amplification of reference gene primers was used by the study to estimate nucleated cell counts. The protocol was immunoSEQ multiplex PCR, while the TCRdb copy is restricted to in-frame clones and leaves out a portion. V, J and clone size are taken as reported in that table, and D and trimming were inferred from the DNA itself. The sample shows roughly 110,000 clones, approximately 88% of them seen only once. This CDR3 comprises 13 residues. The ends were cut back, 1 base at V and 4 bases at J, with 8 bases in the middle. CDR1 MDHEN and CDR2 SYDVKM come from the germline V gene.

Sample: peripheral blood. This sequence was found in a man in his forties or fifties with active or convalescent COVID-19. The chain combines TRBV28 with TRBJ2-7; D is unclear. DNA of the CDR3: TGTGCCAGCAGTTTATCTCAGATTTACGAGCAGTACTTC. It specifies CASSLSQIYEQYF.